A single sample gave rise to the 10 T cell receptor beta chains below, sequenced in a study of T cells after posttransplantation cyclophosphamide. Using immunoSEQ multiplex PCR, the repertoire was profiled, and TCRdb retains in-frame clones only, with some absent. The sample contains 7,000 to 9,000 clones, none of them singletons. Treatment was busulfan-fludarabine conditioning, a marrow graft, and cyclophosphamide on days +3 and +4. The input for sequencing was PBMCs, taken after allogeneic stem cell transplant with posttransplant cyclophosphamide. These receptors originate from a male patient aged 18-29 years who received an allogeneic stem cell transplant from an unrelated donor, was CMV-positive, and had acute and chronic GVHD. Among the T cells, some may be from the graft donor.

The table lists this clone with many counts. The chain is built from TRBV29-1 and TRBJ1-1; 9 bases are shared with TRBD1. The junction had 8 bases not matched to a gene; V was cut back by 6 bases and J by 0 bases. The germline V gene encodes CDR1 SQVTM and CDR2 ANQGSEA. This CDR3 comprises 15 residues. CDR3 nucleotide sequence: TGCAGCGTCGCCGAACAGGGGGCCCTGAACACTGAAGCTTTCTTT. As protein: CSVAEQGALNTEAFF.

This clone has ten or more counts. The V gene is TRBV2, the J gene TRBJ1-5, with 7 bases that match TRBD1. This CDR3 spans 15 amino acids. Germline lookup yields CDR1 SNHLY and CDR2 FYNNEI. The V gene end was trimmed by 7 bases and the J gene end by 4 bases; junction bases not matched to a gene: 10. The CDR3 coding sequence is TGTGCCAGCAAACCCCAGGGGGAACGAAATCAGCCCCAGCATTTT. This gives the protein CASKPQGERNQPQHF. The full variable domain, with the rest looked up from reference TRBV2 and TRBJ1-5, is EPEVTQTPSHQVTQMGQEVILRCVPISNHLYFYWYRQILGQKVEFLVSFYNNEISEKSEIFDDQFSVERPDGSNFTLKIRSTKLEDSAMYFCASKPQGERNQPQHFGDGTRLSIL.

This clone is labeled medium-sized. CDR3 region: CAITSAGVNTEAFF. In DNA, the CDR3 is TGTGCCATCACCTCGGCGGGGGTGAACACTGAAGCTTTCTTT. V gene TRBV10-3 combines with J gene TRBJ1-1; D may be TRBD1 (5 bases). Germline CDR1 ENHRY, CDR2 SYGVKD. The CDR3 is 14 residues long. The V end was cut by 7 bases, the J end by 0 bases, with 12 bases between.

This clone was found many times. The rearrangement uses TRBV6-1 and TRBJ1-1; D might be TRBD1 (5 bases). The CDR3 is made up of 14 amino acids. With 3 bases removed from V and 3 bases from J, the gap between germline ends came to 11 bases. Germline CDR1 MNHNS, CDR2 SASEGT. The CDR3 reads CASSDWAGDTEAFF. As DNA, the CDR3 is TGTGCCAGCAGTGATTGGGCGGGGGACACTGAAGCTTTCTTT.

This clone was counted many times. V and J are TRBV9 and TRBJ2-5; possible D gene TRBD2, 6 bases. Germline loops: CDR1 SGDLS, CDR2 YYNGEE. This CDR3 spans 16 amino acids. Between the trimmed V and J ends, which lost 1 base and 4 bases, there was a span of 17 bases. The CDR3 DNA reads as TGTGCCAGCAGCGTATTGCCGGGGGATTTGATAGAGACCCAGTACTTC. Its protein product is CASSVLPGDLIETQYF.

This clone was seen ten or more times. V and J are TRBV9 and TRBJ2-5; 7 bases are a match to TRBD2. CDR1 is SGDLS, CDR2 YYNGEE, per germline. The V and J ends lost 3 bases and 1 base, in that order; junction bases with no gene match: 6. This CDR3 is built from 15 residues. DNA for the CDR3: TGTGCCAGCAGCGGACCCCCGGGAGGCCAAGAGACCCAGTACTTC. Translation gives CASSGPPGGQETQYF. The whole variable domain, filled in from reference TRBV9 and TRBJ2-5, reads DSGVTQTPKHLITATGQRVTLRCSPRSGDLSVYWYQQSLDQGLQFLIQYYNGEERAKGNILERFSAQQFPDLHSELNLSSLELGDSALYFCASSGPPGGQETQYFGPGTRLLVL.

This clone was recorded at least ten times. The chain links TRBV28 to TRBJ1-5; 9 nucleotides align to TRBD1. Germline lookup yields CDR1 MDHEN and CDR2 SYDVKM. Losses at the gene ends were 5 bases for V and 7 bases for J; bases not matched to a gene: 12. The CDR3 loop spans 16 amino acids. This CDR3 reads CASSIPGQGNWQPQHF. As DNA, the CDR3 is TGTGCCAGCAGTATTCCGGGACAGGGAAACTGGCAGCCCCAGCATTTT. Full variable domain (outside the CDR3, taken from reference TRBV28 and TRBJ1-5): DVKVTQSSRYLVKRTGEKVFLECVQDMDHENMFWYRQDPGLGLRLIYFSYDVKMKEKGDIPEGYSVSREKKERFSLILESASTNQTSMYLCASSIPGQGNWQPQHFGDGTRLSIL.

This clone has ten or more counts. The chain uses TRBV5-5 and TRBJ1-2; 10 bases match TRBD1. Trimming took 6 bases from V and 3 from J; bases not matched to a gene: 5. The CDR3 has 14 amino acids. CDR1 is SGHKS, CDR2 YYEKEE, per germline (reference sequence). The CDR3 protein is CASTPGQGYYGYTF. CDR3 in DNA: TGTGCCAGCACCCCGGGACAGGGGTACTATGGCTACACCTTC. The full variable domain, with the rest looked up from reference TRBV5-5 and TRBJ1-2, is DAGVTQSPTHLIKTRGQQVTLRCSPISGHKSVSWYQQVLGQGPQFIFQYYEKEERGRGNFPDRFSARQFPNYSSELNVNALLLGDSALYLCASTPGQGYYGYTFGSGTRLTVV.

This clone was seen at least ten times. The chain joins TRBV10-3 to TRBJ2-7; no definite D call. Per the germline V gene, CDR1 is ENHRY and CDR2 is SYGVKD. The CDR3 covers 12 residues. V lost 6 bases, J lost 0 bases, and 6 bases lay in between. In DNA form, the CDR3 reads TGTGCCATCAGCGCCAGCTCCTACGAGCAGTACTTC. Translated: CAISASSYEQYF.

This clone is judged medium-sized (0.01 to 0.1%). CDR3 bases: TGCGCCAGCAGCCCTGGACAGATTTTGAACACTGAAGCTTTCTTT. It translates to CASSPGQILNTEAFF. This sequence joins TRBV5-1 and TRBJ1-1; the D gene is possibly TRBD1 (6 bases). The CDR3 spans 15 residues. Trimming shortened V by 4 bases and J by 0 bases, and 13 bases separated the two germline ends. CDR1 and CDR2 from the germline V gene are SGHRS and YFSETQ.